Each of the 29 T cell receptor beta chains below was sequenced from the same sample in a study of regulatory T cells in long-lasting Graves disease (dated by TCRdb to the early 2020s). Libraries were constructed by multiplex PCR. The run used an Illumina HiSeq 4000. TCR beta libraries were built with iRepertoire HTBI primers and Arm-PCR amplification of CDR3 regions. TCRdb reworked the public reads: Q25 trimming with fastp, MiXCR clone assembly, productive beta chains retained. Here each entry gathers all rows of one CDR3 protein and keeps the most common genes and DNA. Within this sample are 350,000 to 550,000 distinct CDR3 sequences, with roughly 15% of them counted one time only. The ten largest clones add up to under 30% of the sample. Read against the paper, the sample's time point label means: newly diagnosed GD, antithyroid drugs for less than 3 months. For both TCR sequencing and RNA sequencing, RNA was extracted from PBMCs in TRIzol.

This same sample was also taken into another study, of T cells in Graves' hyperthyroidism and ophthalmopathy.

The sequences come from peripheral blood mononuclear cells (PBMCs), collected at new diagnosis, from a patient treated with antithyroid drugs. The receptors were sampled from a woman aged 18-30 years with Graves disease. Donor details come from another sample of the same person, matched by shared clones.

This clonotype was counted many times. The J gene is TRBJ1-1, the V gene TRBV28, with 8 bases fitting TRBD1. The CDR3 spans 14 residues. J lost 4 bases, V lost 5 bases, and 6 bases had no gene match. Germline CDR1 and CDR2: MDHEN and SYDVKM. The CDR3 loop reads CASSTTGGRTEAFF. CDR3 DNA sequence: TGTGCCAGCAGTACAACAGGGGGACGCACTGAAGCTTTCTTT.

With respect to this clonotype: The junction shows a germline mismatch at one end, possibly a read error. The V gene is TRBV9, the J gene TRBJ2-5; D ambiguous. The length of the CDR3 is 13 residues. The V gene's germline CDR1 is SGDLS and CDR2 YYNGEE. CDR3 nucleotide sequence: TGTGCCAGGAGCGTAGGAGTCCAAGAGACCCAGTACTTC. Its translation is CARSVGVQETQYF. The full variable domain, in which reference TRBV9 and TRBJ2-5 provide the parts outside the CDR3, is DSGVTQTPKHLITATGQRVTLRCSPRSGDLSVYWYQQSLDQGLQFLIQYYNGEERAKGNILERFSAQQFPDLHSELNLSSLELGDSALYFCARSVGVQETQYFGPGTRLLVL.

This clonotype was found many times. The genes are TRBV3-1 and TRBJ2-1; D gene uncertain. The V end lost 4 bases, the J end lost 7 bases, and 8 bases lay between the germline ends. This CDR3 has 12 amino acids. CDR1 is LGHDT, CDR2 YNNKEL, per germline (reference sequence). The CDR3 loop is CASSRVENEQFF. CDR3 DNA sequence: TGTGCCAGCAGCCGAGTAGAGAATGAGCAGTTCTTC.

J is TRBJ2-5 and V is TRBV28, with 7 positions matching TRBD1. V lost 10 bases and J lost 1; bases outside the gene matches: 15. Germline CDR1 reads MDHEN; CDR2 reads SYDVKM. CDR3 length: 16 amino acids. The CDR3 coding sequence is TGTGCCACGACAGGAATCGGGACAGCCTCCCAAGAGACCCAGTACTTC. It encodes CATTGIGTASQETQYF.

This CDR3 reads CSARGGQPQHF. The CDR3 bases are TGCAGTGCTAGAGGGGGTCAGCCCCAGCATTTT. The V call is TRBV20-1, the J call TRBJ1-5; D ambiguous. Trimming stripped 1 base from V and 6 bases from J, with 4 bases between. Germline V gene sequence: CDR1 DFQATT, CDR2 SNEGSKA (reference sequence). This CDR3 has 11 amino acids.

The sample holds many counts of this clonotype. The chain carries TRBV3-1 and TRBJ1-1, with D possibly matching TRBD1 (5 bases). CDR3 length: 14 residues. The ends were cut back, 1 base at V and 5 bases at J, with 11 bases in the middle. CDR1 and CDR2 from the germline V gene are LGHDT and YNNKEL (reference sequence). CDR3: CASSQAGLGTEAFF. The CDR3 region has the DNA TGTGCCAGCAGCCAAGCAGGGTTGGGGACTGAAGCTTTCTTT.

The chain links TRBV20-1 to TRBJ2-2; 9 nucleotides align to TRBD2. Germline lookup yields CDR1 DFQATT and CDR2 SNEGSKA (reference sequence). This CDR3 is built from 14 residues. V lost 5 bases, J lost 6 bases, and 7 bases stayed unmatched. In DNA, the CDR3 is TGCAGTGCTCGACGGGCGGGAGGGTCCGGGGAGCTGTTTTTT. Its translation is CSARRAGGSGELFF.

In its sample, this clonotype was seen a few times. This rearrangement joins TRBV24-1 to TRBJ2-1; D ambiguous. Trimming cost V 3 bases and J 3 bases, with 11 bases left between them. The CDR3 has 15 residues. The germline gives CDR1 KGHDR, CDR2 SFDVKD. CDR3 nucleotide sequence: TGTGCCACCAGTGATAACCGACGCCACTACAATGAGCAGTTCTTC. Its protein product is CATSDNRRHYNEQFF.

At least ten counts were recorded for this clonotype. J is TRBJ2-7 and V is TRBV6-9, with D maybe TRBD2 (6 bases). The CDR3 runs 14 residues. Germline CDR1 MNHGY, CDR2 SVAAGI. Trimming left V 4 bases short and J 1 base short, with 11 bases between. In nucleotides, the CDR3 is TGTGCCAGCAGTTTCTCCGGGACTTCCTACGAGCAGTACTTC. Its translation: CASSFSGTSYEQYF.

As for this clonotype: This sequence may be a read error, since a much larger clone differs from it by one base. The chain employs TRBV6-5 and TRBJ2-1, with D possibly being TRBD1 (5 bases). This CDR3 is built from 15 residues. Germline V gives CDR1 MNHEY, CDR2 SVGAGI. Deletions cut 0 bases from V and 10 bases from J, with 16 bases between. CDR3 in amino acids: CASSYSGPLGAEQFF. The CDR3 DNA is TGTGCCAGCAGTTACTCCGGCCCCTTAGGGGCCGAGCAGTTCTTC.

This clonotype was observed at least ten times. The chain has TRBV30 and TRBJ2-7; 7 bases line up with TRBD2. CDR3 length: 13 amino acids. V was clipped by 3 bases and J by 0 bases; unmatched bases: 2. Germline V gene sequence: CDR1 GTSNPN, CDR2 SVGIG (reference sequence). The CDR3 sequence is CAWSGLVSYEQYF. In DNA, the CDR3 is TGTGCCTGGAGCGGACTAGTCTCCTACGAGCAGTACTTC.

In this sample, this clonotype turned up many times. The chain recombines TRBV7-2 with TRBJ2-7; 8 nucleotides align to TRBD2. From germline, CDR1 is SGHTA and CDR2 FQGNSA. V shed 7 bases and J 3 bases; nucleotides not matched to a gene: 14. The CDR3 runs 16 residues. The DNA for the CDR3 is TGTGCCAGCATCGCGGGGAGACCAGCGGGAGTCTACGAGCAGTACTTC. Protein: CASIAGRPAGVYEQYF.

This clonotype was seen ten or more times. V and J are TRBV7-2 and TRBJ2-1, with 8 bases matching TRBD1. Germline V lookup: CDR1 SGHTA, CDR2 FQGNSA. This CDR3 region has 17 residues. The ends lost 7 bases at V and 0 bases at J; junction bases unmatched: 11. As DNA, the CDR3 is TGTGCCAGCACTACCCAGGGACAGGTTAGCTCCTACAATGAGCAGTTCTTC. Its translation is CASTTQGQVSSYNEQFF.

This clonotype appeared many times. The chain is built from TRBV11-2 and TRBJ2-1; 11 bases fit TRBD2. The germline gives CDR1 SGHAT, CDR2 FQNNGV. The ends lost 6 bases at V and 4 bases at J; junction bases unmatched: 5. The CDR3 is 15 amino acids. CDR3 sequence (DNA): TGTGCCAGCAGGTCCGGGACTAGCGGTTACAATGAGCAGTTCTTC. Its protein product is CASRSGTSGYNEQFF.

J is TRBJ2-1 and V is TRBV7-9; 7 bases align to TRBD2. Per germline, CDR1 SEHNR and CDR2 FQNEAQ (reference sequence). The CDR3 is made up of 16 amino acids. With 4 bases clipped from V and 0 bases from J, the junction kept 6 bases outside the gene matches. CDR3: CASSSLAMSSYNEQFF. The CDR3 bases are TGTGCCAGCAGCTCACTAGCGATGAGCTCCTACAATGAGCAGTTCTTC.

Comments on this clonotype: A much larger clonotype is one base distant, so this may be a read error. The rearrangement links TRBV7-3 to TRBJ2-2; TRBD1 or TRBD2 may be the D gene (5 bases each). This CDR3 comprises 15 residues. V dropped 5 bases and J dropped 3 bases, with 13 bases sitting between them. Germline CDR1 SGHTA, CDR2 FQGTGA. CDR3 protein: CASSLWDGYTGELFF. The CDR3 bases are TGTGCCAGCAGCCTTTGGGACGGATACACCGGGGAGCTGTTTTTT. Supplemented by reference TRBV7-3 and TRBJ2-2, the full variable domain reads GAGVSQTPSNKVTEKGKYVELRCDPISGHTALYWYRQSLGQGPEFLIYFQGTGAADDSGLPNDRFFAVRPEGSVSTLKIQRTERGDSAVYLCASSLWDGYTGELFFGEGSRLTVL.

A few counts support this clonotype. The likely explanation is a read error, given a far larger clone one base away. The V and J genes are TRBV6-2 or TRBV6-3 and TRBJ2-3; the match to TRBD2 covers 14 bases. Germline trimming cut 5 bases from V and 4 bases from J; bases unmatched to any gene: 2. Germline values: CDR1 MNHEY, CDR2 SVGEGT. The CDR3 runs to 15 residues. The CDR3 region has the DNA TGTGCCAGCAGTAGACTAGCGGGAGGGCCAGATACGCAGTATTTT. Translating gives CASSRLAGGPDTQYF.

This clonotype was observed many times. This chain connects TRBV2 to TRBJ2-2, with 13 nucleotides matching TRBD2. With V trimmed by 7 bases and J by 2 bases, 13 bases remained unmatched. Germline CDR1 reads SNHLY; CDR2 reads FYNNEI. The CDR3 covers 19 residues. CDR3 protein: CASNGLAGVRGGNTGELFF. The CDR3 region has the DNA TGTGCCAGCAACGGACTAGCGGGAGTTCGTGGGGGAAACACCGGGGAGCTGTTTTTT.

This clonotype was counted at least ten times. The V and J genes are TRBV2 and TRBJ2-5; D is uncertain. The CDR3 totals 13 residues. Germline V lookup: CDR1 SNHLY, CDR2 FYNNEI. V was trimmed by 3 bases and J by 1 base, leaving 6 bases between them. The CDR3 loop reads CASSDGLQETQYF. DNA of the CDR3: TGTGCCAGCAGTGACGGGCTCCAAGAGACCCAGTACTTC.

This chain connects TRBV6-1 to TRBJ2-5; the D gene is possibly TRBD1 (6 bases). CDR3 length: 14 residues. Germline V lookup: CDR1 MNHNS, CDR2 SASEGT. Deletions cut 7 bases from V and 1 base from J, with 13 bases between. The CDR3 DNA reads as TGTGCCAGCATGGCAGGGGCCTCCCAAGAGACCCAGTACTTC. Translation gives CASMAGASQETQYF.

This clonotype was seen at least ten times. The chain is built from TRBV28 and TRBJ2-5; D unclear. CDR3 length: 13 amino acids. V lost 6 bases, J lost 4 bases, and 12 bases lay in between. CDR1 MDHEN and CDR2 SYDVKM come from the germline V gene. The DNA of the CDR3 is TGTGCCAGCAGCCCGCGGAAGGTAGAGACCCAGTACTTC. Protein sequence: CASSPRKVETQYF.

In this sample, this clonotype turned up many times. The genes are TRBV18 and TRBJ2-2; 7 bases map to TRBD2. There are 16 residues in the CDR3. CDR1 KGHSH and CDR2 LQKENI come from the germline V gene. The J segment lost 3 bases and the V segment lost 2 bases, leaving 6 bases of the junction unmatched. CDR3 coding DNA: TGTGCCAGCTCACCAAGGATAGCGGGCCACACCGGGGAGCTGTTTTTT. Protein product: CASSPRIAGHTGELFF.

The chain recombines TRBV7-8 with TRBJ1-2; 7 bases match TRBD1. Germline CDR1 is SGHVS and CDR2 is FQNEAQ. CDR3 length: 14 residues. V trimming: 3 bases; J trimming: 7 bases; junction bases outside the gene matches: 8. The chain's CDR3 is CASSFRDRVVGYTF. CDR3 nucleotides: TGTGCCAGCAGCTTCCGAGACAGGGTAGTTGGCTACACCTTC.

The CDR3 is CASRNLRDRGIESPLHF. In DNA form, the CDR3 reads TGTGCCAGCAGAAACCTCCGGGACAGGGGAATTGAATCACCCCTCCACTTT. V and J are TRBV12-3 or TRBV12-4 and TRBJ1-6; 10 bases align to TRBD1. CDR3 length equals 17 residues. Trimming removed 6 bases from V and 10 bases from J; junction bases left unmatched: 15.

J is TRBJ2-1 and V is TRBV19; 14 positions match TRBD2. The CDR3 runs 18 residues. Germline assignment: CDR1 LNHDA and CDR2 SQIVND (reference sequence). The junction had 7 bases not matched to a gene; V was cut back by 4 bases and J by 2 bases. The CDR3: CASSTLGLAGGAYNEQFF. In nucleotides, the CDR3 is TGTGCCAGTAGTACCCTTGGACTAGCGGGAGGTGCCTACAATGAGCAGTTCTTC.

The sample holds many counts of this clonotype. The chain carries TRBV7-2 and TRBJ2-7; no clear D gene. V shed 5 bases and J shed 4 bases, with 9 bases lying between them. Germline CDR1 is SGHTA and CDR2 is FQGNSA. The CDR3 is 12 residues long. CDR3 region: CASSPQTYEQYF. The DNA for the CDR3 is TGTGCCAGCAGCCCGCAAACATACGAGCAGTACTTC.

This clonotype has more than one count but fewer than ten. The J gene is TRBJ1-2, the V gene TRBV18; D possibly corresponds to TRBD1 (5 bases). The germline V gene encodes CDR1 KGHSH and CDR2 LQKENI. The CDR3 has 15 residues. Trimming pared 2 bases from V and 0 bases from J, leaving 10 bases between. CDR3 sequence reads: CASSPNQGTNYGYTF. CDR3 sequence (DNA): TGTGCCAGCTCACCAAACCAGGGAACTAACTATGGCTACACCTTC.

In its sample, this clonotype was seen many times. The V call is TRBV3-1, the J call TRBJ2-7; D gene ambiguous. CDR3 length: 16 amino acids. Germline loops: CDR1 LGHDT, CDR2 YNNKEL (reference sequence). With 3 bases removed from V and 4 bases from J, the gap between germline ends came to 19 bases. The CDR3 reads CASSHRAMRNNYEQYF. Written as DNA, the CDR3 is TGTGCCAGCAGCCATAGGGCGATGCGGAACAATTACGAGCAGTACTTC.

This clonotype has a count of ten or more. The chain combines TRBV28 with TRBJ1-2; D remains unclear. Deletions cut 2 bases from V and 7 bases from J, with 14 bases between. Germline V CDR1 and CDR2: MDHEN, SYDVKM. The CDR3 covers 14 residues. The CDR3 nucleotides read TGTGCCAGCAGTTTAGGATGGGGTTTGGGTGGCTACACCTTC. Its translation is CASSLGWGLGGYTF.